These T cell receptor beta chains were read from a single sample in a study of T cells in Graves' hyperthyroidism and ophthalmopathy. A single record per CDR3 protein comes from TCRdb applying MiXCR to the multiplex PCR reads. The table lists a few hundred thousand distinct CDR3 sequences, roughly 15% of them singletons. Specimen: blood. The receptors shown here come from a woman aged 40 to 50 with Graves' hyperthyroidism that later progressed to Graves' ophthalmopathy. Each CDR3 is given with its conserved first and last residue. A D gene is named only where the DNA matches it firmly. Clone size is not always given. Where it is, it says once, few, many or a class for expanded clones.

V gene	J gene	clone size	D gene	CDR3 DNA	CDR3 protein
TRBV2	TRBJ2-3	many	-	TGTGCCAGCAGCGGGGTCTCCACAGATACGCAGTATTTT	CASSGVSTDTQYF
TRBV7-9	TRBJ2-3	many	TRBD2	TGTGCCAGCACCCCCAATGAGGCGGGAGCTGCAGATACGCAGTATTTT	CASTPNEAGAADTQYF
TRBV28	TRBJ2-7	many	-	TGTGCCAGCAGTTTAATGTCGGGGACCCCCTACGAGCAGTACTTC	CASSLMSGTPYEQYF
TRBV27	TRBJ2-1	-	TRBD2	TGTGCCAGCAGTCCCGGGGTGGCGGGAGGCTACAATGAGCAGTTCTTC	CASSPGVAGGYNEQFF
TRBV4-1	TRBJ2-5	many	-	TGCGCCAGCAGCCAAGACGCTTTGGTTGTCAGCCAAGAGACCCAGTACTTC	CASSQDALVVSQETQYF
TRBV28	TRBJ1-4	many	-	TGTGCCAGCAGTTTAGCGAAGGTAGATGAAAAACTGTTTTTT	CASSLAKVDEKLFF
TRBV3-1	TRBJ2-5	many	-	TGTGCCAGCAGCGAAAGGGGCCGCACGGAGACCCAGTACTTC	CASSERGRTETQYF
TRBV6-1	TRBJ1-1	many	TRBD1	TGTGCCAGCAGTCCCCTGGGGACAGGGAACACTGAAGCTTTCTTT	CASSPLGTGNTEAFF
TRBV11-2	TRBJ2-7	many	-	TGTGCCAGCAGCTTTGGGACCGACGAGTACGAGCAGTACTTC	CASSFGTDEYEQYF
TRBV30	TRBJ1-1	many	TRBD1	TGTGCCTTAATTTTTGACAGGGTCTACACTGAAGCTTTCTTT	CALIFDRVYTEAFF
TRBV5-5	TRBJ2-3	few	-	TGTGCCAGCAGCTTGGTTTTCCGACAGGCTCGCACAGATACGCAGTATTTT	CASSLVFRQARTDTQYF
TRBV28	TRBJ2-4	many	-	TGTGCCAGCAGTTTCCCGCTAGCCAAAAACATTCAGTACTTC	CASSFPLAKNIQYF
TRBV11-2	TRBJ2-4	many	TRBD1	TGTGCCAGCAGCCGGACAGGGAGCGGCATTCAGTACTTC	CASSRTGSGIQYF
TRBV6-1	TRBJ2-5	-	TRBD1	TGTGCCAGCAGTCGGGGACAGCATCAAGAGACCCAGTACTTC	CASSRGQHQETQYF
TRBV11-2	TRBJ2-7	many	-	TGTGCCAGCGGACTAACTGCGGCCTACGAGCAGTACTTC	CASGLTAAYEQYF
TRBV12-3/TRBV12-4	TRBJ1-1	medium-sized	-	TGTGCCAGCAGCCCTAGTGGGGCGCGGAGCACTGAAGCTTTCTTT	CASSPSGARSTEAFF
TRBV30	TRBJ1-5	many	-	TGTGCCTGGAGTGTAGGGGTAGCGGCGAGGGGTCAGCCCCAGCATTTT	CAWSVGVAARGQPQHF
TRBV6-1	TRBJ2-7	many	-	TGTGCCAGCAGTTATGACAGTCCGGGCCACGAGCAGTACTTC	CASSYDSPGHEQYF
TRBV2	TRBJ2-3	many	-	TGTGCCAGCAATCCCGAGAGCACAGATACGCAGTATTTT	CASNPESTDTQYF
TRBV28	TRBJ1-1	many	-	TGTGCCAGCAGTCTCCAACGGGGGAACACTGAAGCTTTCTTT	CASSLQRGNTEAFF
TRBV30	TRBJ1-5	few	-	TGTGCCTGGAGTGTGTCATCGGATCAGCCCCAGCATTTT	CAWSVSSDQPQHF
TRBV5-6	TRBJ2-7	-	-	TGTGCCAGCAGCTTGACGGGGGCAGGGTACGAGCACTACTTC	CASSLTGAGYEHYF
TRBV9	TRBJ2-3	many	-	TGTGCCAGCAGCGTAGAAGGCTTGTCAGATACGCAGTATTTT	CASSVEGLSDTQYF
TRBV12-3/TRBV12-4	TRBJ2-3	many	TRBD2	TGTGCCAGCACCCCGACCGGGACTAAATTTCCAGATACGCAGTATTTT	CASTPTGTKFPDTQYF
TRBV28	TRBJ2-1	many	TRBD1	TGTGCCAGCAGTCCACCCTGGACAGGGCCCTACAATGAGCAGTTCTTC	CASSPPWTGPYNEQFF
TRBV6-1	TRBJ1-4	many	-	TGTGCCACCCGCGTGCAGGGAAGTTTGTCTAATGAAAAACTGTTTTTT	CATRVQGSLSNEKLFF
TRBV4-1	TRBJ2-7	-	-	TGCGCCAGCAGCCAAGATCCCTCCTGCGAGCAGTACTTC	CASSQDPSCEQYF
TRBV6-1	TRBJ1-5	-	-	TGTGCCAGCAGCGCTCTATCGTCTTTTAGCAATCAGCCCCAGCATTTT	CASSALSSFSNQPQHF
TRBV7-9	TRBJ2-5	many	-	TGTGCCAGCAGCATCCGACACGCCGACGGAGAGACCCAGTACTTC	CASSIRHADGETQYF
TRBV18	TRBJ1-5	-	-	TGTGCCAGCTCACCAGGAGCGGGCGATCAGCCCCAGCATTTT	CASSPGAGDQPQHF
TRBV19	TRBJ1-1	many	-	TGTGCCAGTAGTATTGCCAGACTGAACACTGAAGCTTTCTTT	CASSIARLNTEAFF
TRBV28	TRBJ2-7	many	-	TGTGCCAGCAGTTTAACAGCCCTATCACATGAGCAGTACTTC	CASSLTALSHEQYF
TRBV7-3	TRBJ2-1	many	TRBD2	TGTGCCAGCAGCCTTCTCGGAAGTAGCGGGCCCCACAATGAGCAGTTCTTC	CASSLLGSSGPHNEQFF
TRBV27	TRBJ2-1	many	TRBD2	TGTGCCAGCAGCCTCCATTTTTTAGCGGGAGAGCAGTTCTTC	CASSLHFLAGEQFF
TRBV9	TRBJ2-1	few	TRBD2	TGTGCCAGCAGCGTAGACGGCGGGAGGTCTTACAATGAGCAGTTCTTC	CASSVDGGRSYNEQFF
TRBV12-3/TRBV12-4	TRBJ2-2	many	-	TGTTATCCCGGGCCCGGGGAGCTGTTTTTT	CYPGPGELFF
TRBV2	TRBJ2-5	many	-	TGTGCCAGCAGTGACAGGTACCAAGAGACCCAGTACTTC	CASSDRYQETQYF
TRBV15	TRBJ2-1	many	TRBD2	TGTGCCACCAGCAGATCTCCCGGAACTAGCGGGAGTAATGAGCAGTTCTTC	CATSRSPGTSGSNEQFF
TRBV28	TRBJ2-1	-	TRBD1	TGTGCCAGCAGTTTATCAGGGGGCGCGAATCTTAATGAGCAGTTCTTC	CASSLSGGANLNEQFF
TRBV3-1	TRBJ1-4	many	-	TGTGCCAGCAGCCAAGCGGGCGGAGTTAATGAAAAACTGTTTTTT	CASSQAGGVNEKLFF
TRBV2	TRBJ1-5	many	-	TGTGCCAGCAGGAAATTCCCCTTGGAGGGGCAGCCCCAGCATTTT	CASRKFPLEGQPQHF
TRBV27	TRBJ1-3	few	-	TGTGCCAGCGCTTCATGGCAGTCAGGGGACTCTGGAAACACCATATATTTT	CASASWQSGDSGNTIYF
TRBV29-1	TRBJ2-7	many	TRBD2	TGCAGCGTTGGGAACGGGGGGGACGAGCAGTACTTC	CSVGNGGDEQYF
TRBV3-1	TRBJ2-1	many	TRBD2	TGTGCCAGCAGCCAAGAGACTAGCGGGAGTAGGCGTGAGCAGTTCTTC	CASSQETSGSRREQFF
TRBV6-6	TRBJ1-1	many	-	TGTGCCAGCAGTTACGGGGAGGGGTTTTTGAACACTGAAGCTTTCTTT	CASSYGEGFLNTEAFF
TRBV28	TRBJ2-3	many	TRBD2	TGTGCCAGCACCACCCGGCAGCGGGGGACAGATACGCAGTATTTT	CASTTRQRGTDTQYF
TRBV9	TRBJ2-1	-	TRBD2	TGTGCCAGCAGCGTAGGTCTTGCTAGCGGGAACAATGAGCAGTTCTTC	CASSVGLASGNNEQFF
TRBV3-1	TRBJ2-6	many	-	TGTGCCAGCAGATACGGAGCTGGGGCCAACGTCCTGACTTTC	CASRYGAGANVLTF
TRBV13	TRBJ2-4	few	-	TGTGCCAGCAGCTCAACAGAAAGAGACATTCAGTACTTC	CASSSTERDIQYF
TRBV7-3	TRBJ2-3	few	-	TGTGCCAGCAGCAGAAAGGCGGCGGATACGCAGTATTTT	CASSRKAADTQYF
TRBV3-1	TRBJ1-3	many	-	TGTGCCAGCAGCCAAGCAGGGACTGGAAACACCATATATTTT	CASSQAGTGNTIYF
TRBV19	TRBJ2-1	many	TRBD1	TGTGCCAGTAGTATGGTAGGGGGCGTACCATACAATGAGCAGTTCTTC	CASSMVGGVPYNEQFF
TRBV28	TRBJ2-7	once	-	TGTGCCAGCAGTTCCGGGCGCTCCTACGAGCAGTACTTC	CASSSGRSYEQYF
TRBV20-1	TRBJ2-5	few	-	TGCAGTGCTGCGCTATACAGGACGACACAAGAGACCCAGTACTTC	CSAALYRTTQETQYF
TRBV5-6	TRBJ2-3	few	-	TGTGCCAGCAGCGGGAGCGGGTGGGGCACAGATACGCAGTATTTT	CASSGSGWGTDTQYF
TRBV7-2	TRBJ2-1	few	-	TGTGCCAGCAGCTTAATTCGGGGGCCGAGGAATGAGCAGTTCTTC	CASSLIRGPRNEQFF
TRBV12-3/TRBV12-4	TRBJ1-2	many	-	TGTGCCAGCAGTAGGGCAGGGAAAGGGTATGGCTACACCTTC	CASSRAGKGYGYTF
TRBV19	TRBJ2-2	few	-	TGTGCCAGTAGTATGGGTCGGGACGGGGAGCTGTTTTTT	CASSMGRDGELFF
TRBV29-1	TRBJ2-3	many	TRBD2	TGCAGCGTTGAAGATATACGCGGGAGTGGCACAGATACGCAGTATTTT	CSVEDIRGSGTDTQYF
TRBV28	TRBJ1-2	-	TRBD1	TGTGCCAGCAGTTTGGCAATTCGGGACAGGGGTCTTGGCTACACCTTC	CASSLAIRDRGLGYTF